The 3 T cell receptor beta chains below were found in one sample sequenced in a study of cytomegalovirus exposure and HLA in healthy donors. 13 Jbeta primers and 60 Vbeta primers were used for the PCR. Generated by immunoSEQ multiplex PCR, the TCRdb table keeps only in-frame clones and is missing some. This table has around 78,000 clones, more than 65% appearing once. The sample consisted of PBMCs. Source of these receptors: a woman between 35 and 50 years old in good health and CMV-seropositive.

This clone was detected a few times. The chain uses TRBV19 and TRBJ1-5, with D unclear. There are 15 residues in the CDR3. Between the trimmed V and J ends, which lost 4 bases and 1 base, there was a span of 11 bases. Germline V gene lookup returns CDR1 LNHDA and CDR2 SQIVND (reference sequence). The CDR3 nucleotides are TGTGCCAGTAGTAGGGAGGTAGGGAGCAATCAGCCCCAGCATTTT. Its protein product is CASSREVGSNQPQHF.

This clone occurred a few times. The chain combines TRBV29-1 with TRBJ2-5, with unresolved D. Trimming cost V 1 base and J 2 bases, with 5 bases left between them. CDR1 SQVTM and CDR2 ANQGSEA come from the germline V gene. This CDR3 contains 12 residues. The CDR3 nucleotides are TGCAGCGTTGAAGGGCAGCAAGAGACCCAGTACTTC. Translated: CSVEGQQETQYF.

This clone is a singleton in its sample. This chain joins TRBV7-2 and TRBJ2-1; 8 bases line up with TRBD2. Germline CDR1 and CDR2: SGHTA and FQGNSA. The V and J ends lost 3 bases and 7 bases, in that order; junction bases with no gene match: 5. The CDR3 runs to 14 residues. The CDR3 reads CASSFSGTRNEQFF. CDR3 sequence (DNA): TGTGCCAGCAGCTTTTCCGGGACTAGGAATGAGCAGTTCTTC.